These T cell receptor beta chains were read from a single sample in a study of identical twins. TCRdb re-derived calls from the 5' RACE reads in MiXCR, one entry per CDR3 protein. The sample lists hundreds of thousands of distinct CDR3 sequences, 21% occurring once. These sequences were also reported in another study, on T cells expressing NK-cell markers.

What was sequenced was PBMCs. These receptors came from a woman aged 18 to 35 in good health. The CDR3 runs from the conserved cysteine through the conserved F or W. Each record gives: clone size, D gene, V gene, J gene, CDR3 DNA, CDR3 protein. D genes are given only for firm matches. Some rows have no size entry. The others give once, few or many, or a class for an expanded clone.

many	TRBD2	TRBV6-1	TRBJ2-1	TGTGCCAGCAGTGAAGAGGACGGGGGGGCCTACAATGAGCAGTTCTTC	CASSEEDGGAYNEQFF
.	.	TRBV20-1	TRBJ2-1	TGCAGTGCTCGTAACGGGGGCGGGAATGAGCAGTTCTTC	CSARNGGGNEQFF
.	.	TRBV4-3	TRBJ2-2	TGCGCCAGCAGCCAAGAGCCCACCGGGGAGCTGTTTTTT	CASSQEPTGELFF
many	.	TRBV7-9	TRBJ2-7	TGTGCCAGCAGCTTAGTAGATGCGGACGAGCAGTACTTC	CASSLVDADEQYF
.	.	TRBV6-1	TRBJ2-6	TGTGCCAGCAGTCGCACCTCAGGGACTGGGGCCAACGTCCTGACTTTC	CASSRTSGTGANVLTF
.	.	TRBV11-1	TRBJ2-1	TGTGCCAGCAGCCCAAAATCCGATCTCACAGGGAACAAGGTCTACAATGAGCAGTTCTTC	CASSPKSDLTGNKVYNEQFF
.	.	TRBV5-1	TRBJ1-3	TGCGCCAGCAGCTTGGATAACTCTGGAAACACCATATATTTT	CASSLDNSGNTIYF
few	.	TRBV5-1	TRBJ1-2	TGCGCCAGCAGCTTTCTGGCGGTCTATGGCTACACCTTC	CASSFLAVYGYTF
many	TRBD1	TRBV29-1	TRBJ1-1	TGCAGCGTTGGACAGGGCTACACTGAAGCTTTCTTT	CSVGQGYTEAFF
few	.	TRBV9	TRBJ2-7	TGTGCCAGCAGCGTGGGACCGCTTGGCTACGAGCAGTACTTC	CASSVGPLGYEQYF
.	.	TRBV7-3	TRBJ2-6	TGTGCCAGCAGCTTCTCAGGGGGGTCCTCTGGGGCCAACGTCCTGACTTTC	CASSFSGGSSGANVLTF
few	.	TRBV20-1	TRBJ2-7	TGCAGCTATCATTCCGGGACCCAGGCCTCCTACGAGCAGTACTTC	CSYHSGTQASYEQYF
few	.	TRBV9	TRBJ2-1	TGTGCCAGCAGTCCACGTTCCTACAATGAGCAGTTCTTC	CASSPRSYNEQFF
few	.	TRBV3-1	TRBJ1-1	TGTGCCAGCAGCCAGGTGAGGGGCCTCGGGGCTGAAGCTTTCTTT	CASSQVRGLGAEAFF
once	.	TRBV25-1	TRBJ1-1	TGTGCCAGCGCCCGGACGAGCACTGAAGCTTTCTTT	CASARTSTEAFF
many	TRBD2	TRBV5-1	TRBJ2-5	TGCGCCAGCAGTTGGAGCGGGGGGGTACAAGAGACCCAGTACTTC	CASSWSGGVQETQYF
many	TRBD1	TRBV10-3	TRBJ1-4	TGTGCCATCTCAGGGGGCACTAATGAAAAACTGTTTTTT	CAISGGTNEKLFF
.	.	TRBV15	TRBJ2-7	TGTGCCACCAGCAGAGATCGGGCGGCCAGCTCCTACGAGCAGTACTTC	CATSRDRAASSYEQYF